This record concerns one T cell receptor beta chain sequence. V shed 2 bases and J shed 5 bases, with 3 bases lying between them. CDR1 and CDR2 (germline): MNHNS, SASEGT. This CDR3 comprises 11 residues. This sample is drawn from a study of shared clonotypes between healthy human individuals. Produced via immunoSEQ multiplex PCR; TCRdb's table is partial and in-frame only. The data contain some 380,000 clones, 96% of them singletons. This clonotype was obtained from a man aged 25 to 45 in good health. The rearrangement links TRBV6-1 to TRBJ2-5; D remains unclear. The sample consisted of memory CD8+ T cells sorted from blood. As to subset: CD45RO+ cells pooled with CCR7-negative TemRA cells. As DNA, the CDR3 is TGTGCCAGCAGTGAAAGTGAGACCCAGTACTTC. Translation: CASSESETQYF.